The 3 T cell receptor beta chains given below trace back to one sample, sequenced in a study of CD8+ T cells in alopecia areata. Extraction and reverse transcription of RNA yielded cDNA as the sequencing template. Clones were sequenced by immunoSEQ multiplex PCR, and TCRdb holds only the in-frame ones, with some missing. Of about 140,000 clones listed, 45% to 60% are singletons. Sequencing was carried out using CD4+ T cells sorted from blood. These receptors were taken from a human donor in good health.

The chain combines TRBV30 with TRBJ2-5; tentative D call: TRBD1 (6 bases). The length of the CDR3 is 15 residues. V lost 2 bases and J 5 bases, leaving 18 bases between the germline ends. The germline gives CDR1 GTSNPN, CDR2 SVGIG (reference sequence). The CDR3 DNA reads TGTGCCTGGAGTCCACGCAGGGGAGTGGTGGAGACCCAGTACTTC. Its translation is CAWSPRRGVVETQYF.

The rearrangement uses TRBV27 and TRBJ1-5, with D possibly TRBD1 on 5 matching bases. Trimming stripped 2 bases from V and 6 bases from J, with 11 bases between. Looked up from germline, CDR1 is MNHEY and CDR2 is SMNVEV (reference sequence). This CDR3 spans 14 amino acids. CDR3 bases: TGTGCCAGCAGTTTAGGAGGGGTAGCTCAGCCCCAGCATTTT. Encoded protein: CASSLGGVAQPQHF.

The gene calls are TRBV2 and TRBJ2-7; D may correspond to TRBD1 or TRBD2 (5 bases each). Germline CDR1 and CDR2: SNHLY and FYNNEI. V was cut by 2 bases and J by 3 bases, with 8 bases left in between. The CDR3 length is 13 residues. The DNA of the CDR3 is TGTGCCAGCAGTGAACGGGGCAACTACGAGCAGTACTTC. It encodes CASSERGNYEQYF.